The TCR beta chain under discussion was sequenced for a study of T-cell memory formation after mild COVID-19. The study's findings and limits: Among contracting clones, CD4+ were mainly CM/EM and CD8+ enriched in EMRA. Whereas later expanders leaned CD4+, clones contracting day 15 to 85 showed a balanced CD4/CD8 makeup. Cross-reactive memory seemingly joined, as some responding clones were found in pre-infection memory.

Ten or more counts support this clonotype. Its antigen is unknown. TCRdb processed the 5' RACE reads anew with MiXCR; each CDR3 protein has one entry. Of roughly 160,000 distinct CDR3 sequences in the sample, around 13% were seen once. Germline CDR1 is DFQATT and CDR2 is SNEGSKA (reference sequence). The CDR3 contains 14 residues. J was trimmed by 4 bases and V by 6 bases; bases with no gene match: 10. The V and J genes are TRBV20-1 and TRBJ2-5, with 8 bases fitting TRBD2. This TCR was sampled from a man between 18 and 29 years old who had mild COVID-19 (a few samples of this study predate the infection). Cell type and time point are not known. Sample: PBMCs or a T cell subset sorted from them (not recorded which). The CDR3 reads CSAAGGYLRETQYF. In nucleotides, the CDR3 is TGCAGTGCGGCGGGGGGATATTTGCGAGAGACCCAGTACTTC.